The source of this T cell receptor (beta chain) is a study of blood T cell repertoires in COVID-19. Study overall: T cells, B-cell-depleted T cells, or PBMCs supplied cDNA or gDNA.

The CDR3 extends over 15 amino acids. The germline gives CDR1 MNHEY, CDR2 SMNVEV (reference sequence). Trimming removed 4 bases from V and 4 bases from J, with 16 bases in between. As originally analysed: Estimation of nucleated cell counts relied on the amplification of reference gene primers. The protocol was immunoSEQ multiplex PCR, while the TCRdb copy is restricted to in-frame clones and leaves out a portion. Clone size and the V and J calls come from that table; the DNA yielded D and trimming. Of some 140,000 clones detected, around 77% appear once; the ten largest clones hold 11%. The chain joins TRBV27 to TRBJ1-1; no firm D call. This clonotype was obtained from a human donor in a cohort sampled during active COVID-19. Sequencing was carried out using peripheral blood. In nucleotides, the CDR3 is TGTGCCAGCAGTTCCTTCAGCCGAAGGAGCACTGAAGCTTTCTTT. Translated, it gives CASSSFSRRSTEAFF.